Sequencing of this T cell receptor (beta chain) was carried out in a study of blood T cell repertoires in COVID-19. The trim removed 0 bases at V and 4 bases at J, leaving 8 bases unmatched. Germline lookup yields CDR1 LGHNA and CDR2 YSLEER. This CDR3 region has 17 residues. Generated by immunoSEQ multiplex PCR, the TCRdb table keeps only in-frame clones and is missing some. The table has around 400,000 clones, roughly 90% seen once. This clone has a handful of counts. J is TRBJ2-7 and V is TRBV4-3; 11 positions agree with TRBD2. The sample comprised PBMCs or T cells enriched from blood (not recorded which). The sequence was obtained from a woman between 18 and 29 years old who had been exposed to COVID-19. The chain's CDR3 is CASSQDYTGTSGYEQYF. Here the CDR3 DNA reads TGCGCCAGCAGCCAAGATTACACTGGGACTAGCGGATACGAGCAGTACTTC.